This passage covers 4 T cell receptor beta chains from one sample sequenced in a study of blood T cell repertoires in COVID-19. The table came from immunoSEQ multiplex PCR; TCRdb's copy has only in-frame clones and leaves some out. Found here are roughly 500,000 clones, approximately 90% of them singletons; the top ten hold 1.5% to 2%. The sequenced sample was PBMCs or T cells enriched from blood (not recorded which). All receptors come from a woman between 40 and 50 years old who had recovered from COVID-19.

The chain recombines TRBV10-3 with TRBJ1-6, with 8 nucleotides matching TRBD1. V gave up 8 bases and J gave up 5 bases; unmatched junction bases: 8. Germline-derived CDR1 and CDR2 are ENHRY and SYGVKD. The CDR3 contains 15 residues. This chain's CDR3 is CAIRAGTGDNSPLHF. CDR3 DNA: TGTGCCATCCGAGCGGGGACAGGAGATAATTCACCCCTCCACTTT.

This clone was seen once. V is TRBV5-6 and J is TRBJ1-1; possibly TRBD1 for D (5 bases). CDR1 SGHDT and CDR2 YYEEEE come from the germline V gene. The CDR3 has 16 amino acids. The V and J ends lost 0 bases and 4 bases respectively, with 16 bases between them. The CDR3 region has the DNA TGTGCCAGCAGCTTGGAGGCTAGGGGTGCCCGCACTGAAGCTTTCTTT. Translated, it gives CASSLEARGARTEAFF.

V and J are TRBV3-1 (or the pseudogene TRBV3-2) and TRBJ1-3; D uncertain. The germline V gene has CDR1 LGHDT and CDR2 YNNKEL (reference sequence). This CDR3 has 17 amino acids. V lost 1 base, J lost 4 bases, and 17 bases lay in between. CDR3 sequence: CASSQGEGRRAGNTIYF. CDR3 DNA: TGTGCCAGCAGCCAAGGGGAGGGTAGGCGCGCCGGAAACACCATATATTTT.

The rearrangement links TRBV6-2 or TRBV6-3 to TRBJ1-2; weak D call: TRBD1 (6 bases). V lost 0 bases, J lost 4 bases, and 15 bases lay in between. CDR3 size: 16 residues. Germline V gives CDR1 MNHEY, CDR2 SVGEGT. The CDR3 coding sequence is TGTGCCAGCAGTTACTCGAGGGACACTTCCCTCTATGGCTACACCTTC. Residues: CASSYSRDTSLYGYTF.